This TCR beta chain was retrieved from a study of blood T cell repertoires in COVID-19. In terms of age and location, participants ranged from roughly 18 to 90 years and lived in about two dozen US areas. This table comes from immunoSEQ multiplex PCR, and its TCRdb copy is limited to in-frame clones, with some not included. The table has roughly 290,000 clones, around 90% seen once. The CDR3 is 16 residues long. After removal of 4 bases from V and 6 bases from J, the junction contained 11 bases not matched to a gene. CDR1 and CDR2 from the germline V gene are SGHRS and YFSETQ. Sequencing was done on a sample of PBMCs or T cells enriched from blood (not recorded which). This TCR derives from a middle-aged woman who had recovered from COVID-19. The chain links TRBV5-1 to TRBJ2-2, with 8 positions matching TRBD2. CDR3 nucleotide sequence: TGCGCCAGCAGCGGCTCCGGGACTAGTCTTGCCGGGGAGCTGTTTTTT. This sequence encodes CASSGSGTSLAGELFF.